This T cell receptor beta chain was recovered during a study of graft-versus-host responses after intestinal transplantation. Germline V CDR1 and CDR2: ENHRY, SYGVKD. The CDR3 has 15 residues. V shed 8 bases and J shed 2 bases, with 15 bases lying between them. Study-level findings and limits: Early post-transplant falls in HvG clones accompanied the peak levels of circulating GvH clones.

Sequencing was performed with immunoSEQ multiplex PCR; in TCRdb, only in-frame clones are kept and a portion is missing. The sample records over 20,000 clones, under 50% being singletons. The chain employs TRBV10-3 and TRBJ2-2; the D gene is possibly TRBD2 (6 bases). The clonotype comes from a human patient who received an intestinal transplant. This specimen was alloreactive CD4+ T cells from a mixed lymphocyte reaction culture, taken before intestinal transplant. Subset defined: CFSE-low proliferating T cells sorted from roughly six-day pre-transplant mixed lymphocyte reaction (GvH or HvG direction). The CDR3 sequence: CAIGELGGNTGELFF. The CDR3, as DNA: TGTGCCATCGGGGAATTGGGGGGAAACACCGGGGAGCTGTTTTTT.